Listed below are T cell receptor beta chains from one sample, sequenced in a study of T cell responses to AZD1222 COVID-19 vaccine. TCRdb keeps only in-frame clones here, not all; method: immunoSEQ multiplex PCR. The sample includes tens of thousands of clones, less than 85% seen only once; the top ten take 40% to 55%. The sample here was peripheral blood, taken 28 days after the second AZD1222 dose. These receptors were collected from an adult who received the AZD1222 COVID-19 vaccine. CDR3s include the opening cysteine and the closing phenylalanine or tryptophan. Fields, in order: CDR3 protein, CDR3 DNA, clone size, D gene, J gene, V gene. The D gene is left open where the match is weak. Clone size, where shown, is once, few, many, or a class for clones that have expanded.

CDR3: CASRYSMNTEAFF; DNA: TGTGCCAGCAGATATAGTATGAACACTGAAGCTTTCTTT; size: few; D: .; J: TRBJ1-1; V: TRBV2
CDR3: CASRKDKYSNQPQHF; DNA: TGTGCCAGTAGGAAGGACAAGTATAGCAATCAGCCCCAGCATTTT; size: .; D: .; J: TRBJ1-5; V: TRBV19
CDR3: CASSLSAGSMNTEAFF; DNA: TGTGCCAGCAGCTTAAGTGCCGGTTCTATGAACACTGAAGCTTTCTTT; size: .; D: .; J: TRBJ1-1; V: TRBV7-3
CDR3: CASSTAGTGGTGGYTF; DNA: TGTGCAAGCAGCACAGCCGGGACAGGGGGAACGGGTGGCTACACCTTC; size: .; D: TRBD1; J: TRBJ1-2; V: TRBV7-2
CDR3: CAWSPEGDRTNEKLFF; DNA: TGTGCCTGGAGTCCGGAGGGGGATCGGACTAATGAAAAACTGTTTTTT; size: .; D: .; J: TRBJ1-4; V: TRBV30
CDR3: CASKTGGSEKLFF; DNA: TGTGCCAGCAAGACAGGGGGGTCGGAAAAACTGTTTTTT; size: .; D: TRBD1; J: TRBJ1-4; V: TRBV28
CDR3: CASSYGRMGSPLHF; DNA: TGTGCCAGCAGTTACGGGCGGATGGGTTCACCCCTCCACTTT; size: .; D: .; J: TRBJ1-6; V: TRBV6-5
CDR3: CASSQTGIYGYTF; DNA: TGTGCCAGCAGCCAAACAGGGATCTATGGCTACACCTTC; size: .; D: .; J: TRBJ1-2; V: TRBV3-1/TRBV3-2
CDR3: CASSPRLAVDQETQYF; DNA: TGTGCCAGCAGTCCTCGTCTAGCAGTAGACCAAGAGACCCAGTACTTC; size: .; D: .; J: TRBJ2-5; V: TRBV27
CDR3: CASSLGLASRSETQYF; DNA: TGCGCCAGCAGCTTAGGACTAGCGTCACGCAGCGAGACCCAGTACTTC; size: once; D: TRBD2; J: TRBJ2-5; V: TRBV5-1
CDR3: CASRPTGTAYNEQFF; DNA: TGTGCCAGCAGACCAACCGGGACAGCCTACAATGAGCAGTTCTTC; size: .; D: TRBD1; J: TRBJ2-1; V: TRBV5-6
CDR3: CASSEEGWPYEQYF; DNA: TGTGCCAGCAGTGAAGAGGGATGGCCCTACGAGCAGTACTTC; size: .; D: .; J: TRBJ2-7; V: TRBV6-1
CDR3: CASSLTIGTFDEKLFF; DNA: TGTGCCAGCAGCTTAACTATTGGGACATTCGATGAAAAACTGTTTTTT; size: .; D: .; J: TRBJ1-4; V: TRBV7-9
CDR3: CASSQPPDRVGYTF; DNA: TGTGCCAGCAGCCAACCCCCGGACAGGGTAGGCTACACCTTC; size: .; D: TRBD1; J: TRBJ1-2; V: TRBV4-2
CDR3: CASSLIETGGYGYTF; DNA: TGTGCCAGCAGCTTAATCGAGACAGGGGGCTATGGCTACACCTTC; size: few; D: TRBD1; J: TRBJ1-2; V: TRBV7-8
CDR3: CAWSGQNEKLFF; DNA: TGTGCCTGGAGTGGGCAGAATGAAAAACTGTTTTTT; size: .; D: .; J: TRBJ1-4; V: TRBV30
CDR3: CASSLATRGYEQYF; DNA: TGCGCCAGCAGCTTAGCCACCCGGGGCTACGAGCAGTACTTC; size: .; D: .; J: TRBJ2-7; V: TRBV5-1
CDR3: CASSLAGGRTDTQYF; DNA: TGTGCCAGCAGTCTAGCGGGAGGACGAACAGATACGCAGTATTTT; size: .; D: TRBD2; J: TRBJ2-3; V: TRBV25-1
CDR3: CASSDSREDYTF; DNA: TGTGCCAGCAGTGATTCAAGGGAAGACTACACCTTC; size: .; D: .; J: TRBJ1-2; V: TRBV6-2/TRBV6-3
CDR3: CASSDRSQGLDGYTF; DNA: TGTGCCAGCAGCGACAGGTCACAGGGTCTGGACGGCTACACCTTC; size: once; D: .; J: TRBJ1-2; V: TRBV7-6
CDR3: CASSLVERGAYNEQFF; DNA: TGTGCCAGCAGCTTAGTGGAGCGGGGGGCCTACAATGAGCAGTTCTTC; size: .; D: TRBD2; J: TRBJ2-1; V: TRBV7-9
CDR3: CASSSFGPQETQYF; DNA: TGTGCCAGCAGCTCCTTCGGCCCCCAAGAGACCCAGTACTTC; size: .; D: .; J: TRBJ2-5; V: TRBV7-2
CDR3: CASSFSGAKDSPLHF; DNA: TGTGCCAGCAGTTTTAGTGGGGCGAAGGATTCACCCCTCCACTTT; size: .; D: .; J: TRBJ1-6; V: TRBV27
CDR3: CASTESRGGNQPQHF; DNA: TGTGCCAGTACAGAGTCCCGGGGAGGCAATCAGCCCCAGCATTTT; size: .; D: .; J: TRBJ1-5; V: TRBV19
CDR3: CASSYTDGYEQYF; DNA: TGTGCCAGCAGTTACACGGACGGCTACGAGCAGTACTTC; size: .; D: .; J: TRBJ2-7; V: TRBV27
CDR3: CASSLPVTNYGYTF; DNA: TGTGCCAGCAGTTTACCGGTTACGAACTATGGCTACACCTTC; size: .; D: .; J: TRBJ1-2; V: TRBV28
CDR3: CASSFGLSYEQYF; DNA: TGTGCCAGCAGTTTCGGGCTTTCCTACGAGCAGTACTTC; size: .; D: .; J: TRBJ2-7; V: TRBV12-3/TRBV12-4
CDR3: CASSVEAGGPSDTQYF; DNA: TGTGCCAGCAGCGTAGAAGCGGGGGGGCCATCAGATACGCAGTATTTT; size: .; D: TRBD2; J: TRBJ2-3; V: TRBV9
CDR3: CASSWGTQYF; DNA: TGTGCCAGCAGCTGGGGGACCCAGTACTTC; size: .; D: .; J: TRBJ2-5; V: TRBV7-8
CDR3: CASSFSSLAGVTDTQYF; DNA: TGTGCCAGCAGTTTTTCCTCTCTGGCGGGTGTTACAGATACGCAGTATTTT; size: .; D: .; J: TRBJ2-3; V: TRBV27
CDR3: CASSNGQGNIQYF; DNA: TGTGCCAGCAGCAACGGACAGGGAAACATTCAGTACTTC; size: once; D: TRBD1; J: TRBJ2-4; V: TRBV7-6
CDR3: CAWNSGGDTEAFF; DNA: TGTGCCTGGAATTCCGGAGGTGACACTGAAGCTTTCTTT; size: .; D: .; J: TRBJ1-1; V: TRBV30
CDR3: CASRPPNKLATEAFF; DNA: TGTGCCAGCAGGCCTCCAAACAAATTAGCCACTGAAGCTTTCTTT; size: few; D: .; J: TRBJ1-1; V: TRBV27
CDR3: CASMEGQLNTEAFF; DNA: TGTGCCAGCATGGAAGGACAGTTGAACACTGAAGCTTTCTTT; size: .; D: .; J: TRBJ1-1; V: TRBV10-3
CDR3: CASSASTGGLTGELFF; DNA: TGTGCCAGCAGCGCCTCGACAGGGGGTCTCACCGGGGAGCTGTTTTTT; size: .; D: TRBD1; J: TRBJ2-2; V: TRBV28
CDR3: CASSSGASGETQYF; DNA: TGTGCCAGCAGCTCTGGTGCTAGCGGCGAGACCCAGTACTTC; size: .; D: TRBD2; J: TRBJ2-5; V: TRBV7-2
CDR3: CASSSLRTSSYGELFF; DNA: TGTGCCAGCAGCTCACTAAGGACTAGTTCGTACGGGGAGCTGTTTTTT; size: .; D: TRBD2; J: TRBJ2-2; V: TRBV11-2
CDR3: CASSLLRDTEAFF; DNA: TGTGCCAGCAGCCTCCTCAGGGACACTGAAGCTTTCTTT; size: .; D: .; J: TRBJ1-1; V: TRBV28
CDR3: CASSEWGLDGYTF; DNA: TGTGCCAGCAGTGAATGGGGGTTAGATGGCTACACCTTC; size: .; D: .; J: TRBJ1-2; V: TRBV6-1
CDR3: CASSKFTGQTGEENQPQHF; DNA: TGTGCCAGCAGCAAATTTACGGGACAGACAGGGGAGGAGAATCAGCCCCAGCATTTT; size: .; D: .; J: TRBJ1-5; V: TRBV21-1
CDR3: CASSSTDLTGELFF; DNA: TGTGCCAGCAGCTCCACGGACCTCACCGGGGAGCTGTTTTTT; size: .; D: .; J: TRBJ2-2; V: TRBV3-1/TRBV3-2
CDR3: CASSVGLAGNYEQYF; DNA: TGTGCCAGCAGCGTAGGGCTAGCGGGGAACTACGAGCAGTACTTC; size: .; D: TRBD2; J: TRBJ2-7; V: TRBV9
CDR3: CASSSGGPSNSPLHF; DNA: TGTGCCAGCAGTTCGGGGGGACCTTCTAATTCACCCCTCCACTTT; size: .; D: .; J: TRBJ1-6; V: TRBV6-5
CDR3: CASSRDFYNSPLHF; DNA: TGTGCCAGCAGTCGAGATTTTTATAATTCACCCCTCCACTTT; size: .; D: .; J: TRBJ1-6; V: TRBV14
CDR3: CASSGTSGGEGDEQFF; DNA: TGTGCCAGCAGTGGGACTAGCGGGGGGGAGGGGGATGAGCAGTTCTTC; size: many; D: TRBD2; J: TRBJ2-1; V: TRBV6-1